A selection of T cell receptor beta chains follows, all from one sample in a study of blood T cell repertoires in COVID-19. Profiling relied on immunoSEQ multiplex PCR, and the TCRdb table lists in-frame clones only, not all of them. The profile shows roughly 250,000 clones, just under 85% of them singletons. Sequenced input: peripheral blood. These receptors came from a woman older than 75 with acute or convalescent COVID-19. CDR3s include the opening cysteine and the closing phenylalanine or tryptophan. D genes are given only for firm matches. Not every row has a clone size; where given, it reads once, few, many or a size class.

TRBV2	TRBJ1-6	-	once	CASRGMVNSPLHF	TGTGCCAGCAGGGGCATGGTTAATTCACCCCTCCACTTT
TRBV6-2/TRBV6-3	TRBJ2-6	-	-	CASSRVPWAGANVLTF	TGTGCCAGCAGCCGAGTTCCGTGGGCCGGGGCCAACGTCCTGACTTTC
TRBV24-1	TRBJ2-1	-	-	CATSDRDTTYNEQFF	TGTGCCACCAGTGACCGGGACACAACCTACAATGAGCAGTTCTTC
TRBV9	TRBJ1-1	-	-	CASSVAWGGTEAFF	TGTGCCAGCAGCGTAGCTTGGGGGGGAACTGAAGCTTTCTTT
TRBV5-1	TRBJ2-5	TRBD1	-	CASSPDRIWETQYF	TGCGCCAGCAGCCCGGACAGGATATGGGAGACCCAGTACTTC
TRBV18	TRBJ2-5	TRBD1	-	CASSPPGQGGETQYF	TGTGCCAGCTCACCACCCGGACAGGGGGGAGAGACCCAGTACTTC
TRBV7-9	TRBJ2-2	TRBD1	-	CASSRAGGTGELFF	TGTGCCAGCAGCCGTGCAGGGGGCACCGGGGAGCTGTTTTTT
TRBV6-2/TRBV6-3	TRBJ2-1	TRBD2	-	CASSASGRANNEQFF	TGTGCCAGCAGTGCTAGCGGGAGGGCCAATAATGAGCAGTTCTTC
TRBV4-3	TRBJ2-7	TRBD2	-	CASSRLAGGREYEQYF	TGCGCCAGCAGCCGACTAGCGGGAGGGCGGGAGTACGAGCAGTACTTC
TRBV29-1	TRBJ2-7	-	-	CSVERQGISYEQYF	TGCAGCGTTGAGCGGCAGGGGATCTCCTACGAGCAGTACTTC
TRBV6-6	TRBJ2-1	TRBD1	-	CASSLGQGAGLFYEQFF	TGTGCCAGCAGTCTTGGCCAGGGGGCGGGCTTATTTTATGAGCAGTTCTTC
TRBV11-2	TRBJ2-3	-	-	CASSRGTQYF	TGTGCCTCCAGCAGGGGTACGCAGTATTTT
TRBV5-4	TRBJ1-2	TRBD1	-	CASSLDRGGYTF	TGTGCCAGCAGCTTGGACAGGGGAGGCTACACCTTC
TRBV27	TRBJ1-2	TRBD1	-	CASSHWDRQTNYGYTF	TGTGCCAGCAGTCATTGGGACAGGCAAACAAACTATGGCTACACCTTC
TRBV6-6	TRBJ1-5	TRBD1	-	CASTPTRTGGNQPQHF	TGTGCCAGCACCCCGACCAGGACAGGGGGCAATCAGCCCCAGCATTTT
TRBV7-9	TRBJ2-3	TRBD2	-	CASSMTSESDTQYF	TGTGCCAGCAGCATGACTAGCGAGTCAGATACGCAGTATTTT
TRBV6-5	TRBJ1-1	-	few	CASSYSRGTRNTEAFF	TGTGCCAGCAGTTACAGTCGTGGGACACGGAACACTGAAGCTTTCTTT
TRBV28	TRBJ1-1	-	-	CASSGEGEAFF	TGTGCCAGCAGTGGGGAGGGTGAAGCTTTCTTT
TRBV6-5	TRBJ1-3	-	-	CASSYSIFGRGNTIYF	TGTGCCAGCAGTTACTCGATTTTTGGGCGCGGAAACACCATATATTTT
TRBV19	TRBJ1-4	-	once	CASSMPRGSTNEKLFF	TGTGCCAGTAGTATGCCCCGCGGATCAACTAATGAAAAACTGTTTTTT
TRBV18	TRBJ2-2	-	-	CASSQPQNTGELFF	TGTGCCAGCTCACAACCACAGAACACCGGGGAGCTGTTTTTT
TRBV5-1	TRBJ2-1	-	-	CASSTDSFNEQFF	TGCGCCAGCAGCACGGACAGCTTCAATGAGCAGTTCTTC
TRBV24-1	TRBJ1-5	-	-	CATSRGGFQPQHF	TGTGCCACCAGTCGCGGCGGTTTTCAGCCCCAGCATTTT